The subject of this entry is one TCR beta chain. As yet, its antigen is unknown. This sample is drawn from a study of CD4+ T cells in melanoma. Broader study findings: A reported correlation linked neoantigen-specific CD4+ T cells to CD8+, macrophage and B cell function. Diverse differentiation states were reported for melanoma neoantigen-specific CD4+ T cells.

Measured with immunoSEQ multiplex PCR; TCRdb has only the in-frame clones, and not every one. The sample shows some 16,000 clones, approximately 76% of them seen only once. Trimming removed 1 base at V and 3 bases at J, with 7 bases between. Per the germline V gene, CDR1 is SGHVS and CDR2 is FQNEAQ. This CDR3 comprises 13 residues. The TCR sequence derives from a human donor with melanoma. The chain is built from TRBV7-8 and TRBJ2-7; D is possibly TRBD1 (5 bases). The sample taken for sequencing was cells from a culture (not recorded whether cultured in vitro). The CDR3 DNA reads as TGTGCCAGCAGCTTAGTTAGGGGCTACGAGCAGTACTTC. Protein: CASSLVRGYEQYF. Supplemented by reference TRBV7-8 and TRBJ2-7, the full variable domain reads GAGVSQSPRYKVAKRGQDVALRCDPISGHVSLFWYQQALGQGPEFLTYFQNEAQLDKSGLPSDRFFAERPEGSVSTLKIQRTQQEDSAVYLCASSLVRGYEQYFGPGTRLTVT.